The clone carrying this TCR beta chain was picked up many times. Antigen: not known. These data come from a study of T cells in Graves' hyperthyroidism and ophthalmopathy. The CDR3 runs 14 residues. The V and J ends lost 8 bases and 0 bases respectively, with 13 bases between them. Per germline, CDR1 MGHDK and CDR2 SYGVNS. Study observations and caveats: Most thyroid clonotypes expanded above 0.001 were also detected in blood.

Template material for amplifying TCR beta CDR3 regions consisted of RNA transcripts. TCR CDR3 underwent first-round RT-PCR with the HTBI primer set. TCRdb passed the multiplex PCR reads through MiXCR, listing each CDR3 protein once. The sample holds some 320,000 distinct CDR3 sequences, roughly 15% seen once. The sample taken for sequencing was blood. The receptor comes from a woman aged 40-49 years with Graves' ophthalmopathy. This chain connects TRBV25-1 to TRBJ1-1; unclear D gene. The CDR3 DNA is TGTGCCAGCCAAAGGACGGGAATGAACACTGAAGCTTTCTTT. The encoded protein is CASQRTGMNTEAFF.